This entry is about one T cell receptor (beta chain). Its matching antigen is unknown. UMI-tagged TRB cDNA libraries were built via 5' RACE. TCRdb re-called the 5' RACE reads; every CDR3 protein appears as one record, without DNA. The sample's table shows 130,000 or so distinct CDR3 sequences. The data originate from a study of CXCR3-negative and CXCR3-positive naive CD8 T cells. Germline lookup yields CDR1 SQVTM and CDR2 ANQGSEA. The CDR3 is made up of 12 amino acids. Study results and limitations: Relative to memory CD8+ cells, whose diversity was much lower, both naive subsets had comparably high diversity. Fresh PBMCs were used in most assays, and CXCR3 expression partially decreased after cryopreservation. Naive cells that were CXCR3-negative or CXCR3-positive used TRBV-TRBJ genes alike, while memory cells diverged.

Specimen: naive CXCR3- CD8+ T cells from blood. Indicated subset: CD45RO-CCR7+CD27+CD95- naive CD8+ T cells lacking CXCR3 (TNR3-). The clonotype was recovered from a human donor in good health. Some clones in this sample may be carry-over from other donors' samples. The V and J genes are TRBV29-1 and TRBJ2-7; TCRdb picks TRBD1, but there is no DNA to check that call. Here the CDR3 reads CSVPKGDYEQYF.